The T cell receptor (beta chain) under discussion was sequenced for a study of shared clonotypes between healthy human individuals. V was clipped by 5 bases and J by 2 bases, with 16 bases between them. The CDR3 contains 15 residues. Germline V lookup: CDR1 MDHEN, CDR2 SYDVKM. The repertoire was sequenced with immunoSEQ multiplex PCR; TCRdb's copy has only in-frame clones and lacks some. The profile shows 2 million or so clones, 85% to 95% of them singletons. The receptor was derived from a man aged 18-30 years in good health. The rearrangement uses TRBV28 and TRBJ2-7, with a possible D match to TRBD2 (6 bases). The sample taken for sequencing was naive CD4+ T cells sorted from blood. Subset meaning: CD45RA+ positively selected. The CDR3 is CASSPVLWGAYEQYF. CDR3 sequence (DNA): TGTGCCAGCAGTCCCGTTCTTTGGGGGGCCTACGAGCAGTACTTC. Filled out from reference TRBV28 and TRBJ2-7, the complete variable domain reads DVKVTQSSRYLVKRTGEKVFLECVQDMDHENMFWYRQDPGLGLRLIYFSYDVKMKEKGDIPEGYSVSREKKERFSLILESASTNQTSMYLCASSPVLWGAYEQYFGPGTRLTVT.